The entry below gives a single T cell receptor (beta chain) sequence along with its context. Molecular barcoding with unique molecular identifiers was used for the TCRbeta library. TCRdb re-called the PCR reads with MiXCR, one entry per CDR3 protein. The profile shows more than 550,000 distinct CDR3 sequences, about 10% of them singletons. These data are taken from a study of T-cell reconstitution after alpha-beta-depleted transplantation in children. Germline CDR1 and CDR2: DFQATT and SNEGSKA (reference sequence). CDR3 size: 15 residues. With 1 base clipped from V and 4 bases from J, the junction kept 7 bases outside the gene matches.

The chain couples TRBV20-1 to TRBJ1-5; 7 bases map to TRBD1. The sample here was PBMCs from the stem cell graft donor, taken from the stem cell graft. This clonotype originated in a human donor who donated a stem cell graft to a child with acute myeloid leukemia. CDR3 loop: CSARAPGGGNQPQHF. As DNA, the CDR3 is TGCAGTGCTAGAGCCCCAGGGGGTGGTAATCAGCCCCAGCATTTT.